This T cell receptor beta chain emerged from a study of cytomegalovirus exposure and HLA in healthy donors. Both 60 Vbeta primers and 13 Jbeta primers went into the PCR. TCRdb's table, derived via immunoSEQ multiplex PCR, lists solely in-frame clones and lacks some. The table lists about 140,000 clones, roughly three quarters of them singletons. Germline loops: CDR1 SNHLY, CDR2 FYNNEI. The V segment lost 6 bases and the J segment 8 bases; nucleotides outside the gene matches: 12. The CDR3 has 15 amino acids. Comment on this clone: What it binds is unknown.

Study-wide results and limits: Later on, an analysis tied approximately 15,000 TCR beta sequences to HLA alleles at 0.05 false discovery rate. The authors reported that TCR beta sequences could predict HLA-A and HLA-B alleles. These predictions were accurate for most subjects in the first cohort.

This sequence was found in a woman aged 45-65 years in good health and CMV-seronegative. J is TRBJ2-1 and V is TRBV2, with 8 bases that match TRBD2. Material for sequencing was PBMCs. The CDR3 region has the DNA TGTGCCAGCAGGCCCCAAGGAGCGGGGGTATATGAGCAGTTCTTC. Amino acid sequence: CASRPQGAGVYEQFF.